A selection of T cell receptor beta chains follows, all from one sample in a study of cytomegalovirus exposure and HLA in healthy donors. Profiling relied on immunoSEQ multiplex PCR, and the TCRdb table lists in-frame clones only, not all of them. The table lists 300,000 or so clones, 84% of them singletons. Source material: PBMCs. Every receptor here comes from a woman aged 40 to 50 in good health and CMV-seropositive. CDR3s include the opening cysteine and the closing phenylalanine or tryptophan. D genes are given only for firm matches. Rows give clone size only sometimes, using once, few, many, or a class for an expanded clone.

>-|15|TRBV11-1|TRBJ2-7|TRBD2
TGTGCCAGCAGCGTGAGTAGCGGGAGCGCGTACGAGCAGTACTTC
CASSVSSGSAYEQYF
>-|15|TRBV19|TRBJ2-1|TRBD2
TGTGCCAGTAGTATTCCGGGAGGGCAATACAATGAGCAGTTCTTC
CASSIPGGQYNEQFF
>few|15|TRBV4-3|TRBJ1-2|-
TGCGCCAGCAGCCAAGAAGAAGGGACATCCTATGGCTACACCTTC
CASSQEEGTSYGYTF
>once|16|TRBV5-8|TRBJ2-5|TRBD2
TGTGCCAGCAGCGCGGGGACTAGCCGTACCCAAGAGACCCAGTACTTC
CASSAGTSRTQETQYF
>-|15|TRBV5-8|TRBJ2-6|-
TGTGCCAGCAGCTTGGGGCTCTCTGGGGCCAACGGCCTGACTTTC
CASSLGLSGANGLTF
>-|16|TRBV9|TRBJ2-1|TRBD2
TGTGCCAGCAGCAATCCGACTAGCGGGAGCGTCAATGAGCAGTTCTTC
CASSNPTSGSVNEQFF
>-|14|TRBV27|TRBJ2-1|TRBD2
TGTGCCAGCAGTCCCTCCACTAGCGGATATGAGCAGTTCTTC
CASSPSTSGYEQFF
>-|11|TRBV30|TRBJ2-1|-
TGTGCCTGGACCGACTCCACCGAGCAGTTCTTC
CAWTDSTEQFF
>-|15|TRBV7-2|TRBJ2-1|-
TGTGCCAGCAGCTCCCTCCTGGGCCTGGGCCATGAGCAGTTCTTC
CASSSLLGLGHEQFF
>few|17|TRBV28|TRBJ2-2|TRBD1
TGTGCCAGCAGTTCCGGGACAGCCAGACTTCTCACCGGGGAGCTGTTTTTT
CASSSGTARLLTGELFF
>-|15|TRBV9|TRBJ2-1|-
TGTGCCAGCAGCGTAGATGGAGGGTTCTACAATGAGCAGTTCTTC
CASSVDGGFYNEQFF
>once|16|TRBV13|TRBJ2-6|-
TGTGCCAGCAGCTTAACGGGAGACTCTGGGGCCAACGTCCTGACTTTC
CASSLTGDSGANVLTF
>-|15|TRBV5-4|TRBJ2-7|TRBD1
TGTGCCAGCAGCTTGGGAGTTCAGGGGGCTCGGGAGCAGTACTTC
CASSLGVQGAREQYF
>once|15|TRBV21-1|TRBJ2-7|-
TGTGCCAGCAGCAAAGCCTCCTGCAGCTCCTACGAGCAGTACTTC
CASSKASCSSYEQYF
>-|17|TRBV15|TRBJ2-7|TRBD1
TGTGCCACCAGCAGAGAGGGGGCCGGGACAGGGGACTACGAGCAGTACTTC
CATSREGAGTGDYEQYF
>-|12|TRBV29-1|TRBJ2-4|-
TGCAGCGTAGTGGGCGGGGCGAACATTCAGTACTTC
CSVVGGANIQYF
>once|18|TRBV5-1|TRBJ2-3|TRBD2
TGCGCCAGCAGCTTGGGGACCGGGACTAGTCTTAGCACAGATACGCAGTATTTT
CASSLGTGTSLSTDTQYF
>-|17|TRBV9|TRBJ2-3|TRBD1
TGTGCCAGCAGCCAGGGACAGGGGGCCCCTAGCACAGATACGCAGTATTTT
CASSQGQGAPSTDTQYF
>-|12|TRBV2|TRBJ1-5|-
TGTGCCAGTGGGGGCCCGGCAGGGGCCCAGCATTTT
CASGGPAGAQHF
>-|15|TRBV2|TRBJ1-5|-
TGTGCCAGCACCAGGCCCGGGGGGGCCAATCAGCCCCAGCATTTT
CASTRPGGANQPQHF
>-|16|TRBV7-2|TRBJ2-2|TRBD1
TGTGCCAGCAGCTTAGTGTCACAGGGGGCGGCCGGGGAGCTGTTTTTT
CASSLVSQGAAGELFF
>-|15|TRBV7-9|TRBJ1-3|-
TGTGCCAGCAGCTTGGAACAGCCTCTGGGAAACACCATATATTTT
CASSLEQPLGNTIYF
>-|11|TRBV20-1|TRBJ1-1|-
TGCAGTGGGGACACTAACACTGAAGCTTTCTTT
CSGDTNTEAFF
>once|17|TRBV5-6|TRBJ1-6|-
TGTGCCAGCTCCTTGGGCCCGACCGGGGGCTATAATTCACCCCTCCACTTT
CASSLGPTGGYNSPLHF
>few|12|TRBV7-9|TRBJ2-7|-
TGTGCCAGCAGCCCCGGGGCCTACGAGCAGTACTTC
CASSPGAYEQYF
>-|14|TRBV27|TRBJ1-4|TRBD1
TGTGCCAGCCGAACACAGGGGGCAGGGGAAAAACTGTTTTTT
CASRTQGAGEKLFF
>-|14|TRBV28|TRBJ1-2|-
TGTGCCAGCAGTTTATTCAGGGATAACTATGGCTACACCTTC
CASSLFRDNYGYTF
>few|13|TRBV2|TRBJ1-5|-
TGTGCCAGCAGTGCAGATAGCAATCAGCCCCAGCATTTT
CASSADSNQPQHF
>-|16|TRBV27|TRBJ1-6|-
TGTGCCAGCAGTTTACAGTGGGGAGGGGGTAATTCACCCCTCCACTTT
CASSLQWGGGNSPLHF
>-|13|TRBV7-3|TRBJ2-1|-
TGTGCCAGCAGCTTGACATCCTACAATGAGCAGTTCTTC
CASSLTSYNEQFF